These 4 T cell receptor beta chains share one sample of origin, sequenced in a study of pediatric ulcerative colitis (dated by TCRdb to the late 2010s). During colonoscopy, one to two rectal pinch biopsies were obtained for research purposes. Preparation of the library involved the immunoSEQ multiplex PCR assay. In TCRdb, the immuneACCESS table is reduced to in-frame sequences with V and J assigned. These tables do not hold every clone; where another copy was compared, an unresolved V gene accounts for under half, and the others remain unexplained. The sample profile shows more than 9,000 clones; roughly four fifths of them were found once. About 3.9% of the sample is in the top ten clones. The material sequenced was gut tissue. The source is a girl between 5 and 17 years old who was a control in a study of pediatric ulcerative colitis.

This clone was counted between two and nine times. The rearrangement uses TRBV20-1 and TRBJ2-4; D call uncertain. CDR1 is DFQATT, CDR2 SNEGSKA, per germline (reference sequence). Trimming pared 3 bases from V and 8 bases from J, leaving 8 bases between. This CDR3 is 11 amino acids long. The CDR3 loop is CSASLGDIQYF. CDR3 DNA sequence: TGCAGTGCTAGTCTTGGCGACATTCAGTACTTC.

The CDR3 region is CASSPGTTGPHEQFF. In nucleotides, the CDR3 is TGTGCCAGCAGCCCAGGGACGACCGGGCCCCATGAGCAGTTCTTC. The chain recombines TRBV5-8 with TRBJ2-1; the D gene could be TRBD1 or TRBD2 (5 bases each). This CDR3 has 15 residues. CDR1 SGHTS and CDR2 YDEGEE come from the germline V gene. The ends were cut back, 4 bases at V and 8 bases at J, with 19 bases in the middle.

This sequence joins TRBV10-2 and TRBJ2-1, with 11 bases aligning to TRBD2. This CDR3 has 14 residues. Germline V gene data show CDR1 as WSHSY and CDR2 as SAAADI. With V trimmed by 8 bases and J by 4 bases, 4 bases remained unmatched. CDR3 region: CASWGTSGYNEQFF. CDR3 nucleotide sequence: TGCGCCAGCTGGGGGACTAGCGGTTACAATGAGCAGTTCTTC.

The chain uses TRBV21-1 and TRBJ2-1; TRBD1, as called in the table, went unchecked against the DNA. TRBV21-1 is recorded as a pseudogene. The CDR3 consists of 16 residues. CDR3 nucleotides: TGTGCCAGCAGCAAACGAATCAGACAGACCTACAATGAGCAGTTCTTC. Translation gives CASSKRIRQTYNEQFF.